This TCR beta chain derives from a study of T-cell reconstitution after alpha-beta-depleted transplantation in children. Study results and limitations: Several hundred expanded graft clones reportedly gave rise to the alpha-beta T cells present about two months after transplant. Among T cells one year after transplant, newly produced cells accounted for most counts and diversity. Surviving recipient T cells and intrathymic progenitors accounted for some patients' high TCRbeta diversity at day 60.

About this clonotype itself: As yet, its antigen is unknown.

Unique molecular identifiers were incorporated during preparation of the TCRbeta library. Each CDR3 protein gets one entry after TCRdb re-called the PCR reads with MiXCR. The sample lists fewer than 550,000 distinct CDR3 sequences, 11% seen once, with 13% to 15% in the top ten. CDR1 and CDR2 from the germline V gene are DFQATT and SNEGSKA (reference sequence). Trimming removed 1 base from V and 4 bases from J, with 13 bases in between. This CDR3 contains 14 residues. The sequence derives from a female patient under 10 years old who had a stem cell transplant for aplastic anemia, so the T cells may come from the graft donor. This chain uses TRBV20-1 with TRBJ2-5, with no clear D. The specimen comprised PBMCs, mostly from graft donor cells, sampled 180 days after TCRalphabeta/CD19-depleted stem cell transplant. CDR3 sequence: CSARVGPPRETQYF. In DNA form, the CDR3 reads TGCAGTGCTAGAGTAGGCCCCCCAAGAGAGACCCAGTACTTC.